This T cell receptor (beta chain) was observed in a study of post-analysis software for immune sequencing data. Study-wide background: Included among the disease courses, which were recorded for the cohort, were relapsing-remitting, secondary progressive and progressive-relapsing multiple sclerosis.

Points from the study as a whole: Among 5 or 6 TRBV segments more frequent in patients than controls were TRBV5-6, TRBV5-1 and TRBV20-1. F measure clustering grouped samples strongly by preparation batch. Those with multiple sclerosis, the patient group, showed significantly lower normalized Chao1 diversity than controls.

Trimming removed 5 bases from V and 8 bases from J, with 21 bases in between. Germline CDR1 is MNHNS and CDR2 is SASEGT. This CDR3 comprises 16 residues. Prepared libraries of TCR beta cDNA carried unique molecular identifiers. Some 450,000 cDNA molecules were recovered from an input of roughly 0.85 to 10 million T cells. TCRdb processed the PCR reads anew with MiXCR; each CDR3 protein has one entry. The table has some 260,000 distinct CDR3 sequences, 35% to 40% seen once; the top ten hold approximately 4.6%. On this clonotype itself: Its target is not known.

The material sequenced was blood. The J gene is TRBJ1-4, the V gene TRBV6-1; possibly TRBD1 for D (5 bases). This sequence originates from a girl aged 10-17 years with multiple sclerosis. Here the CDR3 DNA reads TGTGCCAGCAGTCGAAGTAGGGACCCCCACCGGGAAAAACTGTTTTTT. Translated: CASSRSRDPHREKLFF.